A selection of T cell receptor beta chains follows, all from one sample in a study of blood T cell repertoires in COVID-19. TCRdb keeps only in-frame clones here, not all; method: immunoSEQ multiplex PCR. This table has approximately 500,000 clones, 80% to 90% appearing once. The material sequenced was peripheral blood. The origin of the receptors is a man younger than 35 with COVID-19, enrolled during active disease. Each CDR3 is given with its conserved first and last residue. Each record gives: clone size, J gene, V gene, D gene, CDR3 protein, CDR3 DNA. The D gene is left open where the match is weak. Size values are once, few and many counts, or a class for expanded clones, and some rows have none.

abundance: -
j_gene: TRBJ1-1
v_gene: TRBV5-1
d_gene: -
CDR3aa: CASSLVDSLITEAFF
CDR3nt: TGCGCCAGCAGCTTGGTAGACAGCTTGATCACTGAAGCTTTCTTT

abundance: -
j_gene: TRBJ2-7
v_gene: TRBV4-1
d_gene: TRBD1
CDR3aa: CASSRTDRDRGWVEQYF
CDR3nt: TGCGCCAGCAGCCGGACCGATCGGGACAGGGGATGGGTCGAGCAGTACTTC

abundance: few
j_gene: TRBJ2-7
v_gene: TRBV4-2
d_gene: TRBD2
CDR3aa: CASSQEGSGIVYEQYF
CDR3nt: TGTGCCAGCAGCCAAGAGGGGAGCGGGATTGTCTACGAGCAGTACTTC

abundance: -
j_gene: TRBJ2-7
v_gene: TRBV7-9
d_gene: TRBD1
CDR3aa: CASSVGQGAYEQYF
CDR3nt: TGTGCCAGCAGCGTGGGACAGGGTGCCTACGAGCAGTACTTC

abundance: few
j_gene: TRBJ2-5
v_gene: TRBV3-1/TRBV3-2
d_gene: TRBD2
CDR3aa: CASSQVGAGGWDETQYF
CDR3nt: TGTGCCAGCAGCCAAGTGGGTGCGGGGGGATGGGATGAGACCCAGTACTTC

abundance: -
j_gene: TRBJ1-4
v_gene: TRBV3-1/TRBV3-2
d_gene: -
CDR3aa: CASSQQGRANEKLFF
CDR3nt: TGTGCCAGCAGCCAACAGGGTCGGGCCAATGAAAAACTGTTTTTT

abundance: -
j_gene: TRBJ1-1
v_gene: TRBV6-5
d_gene: -
CDR3aa: CASSQIQGLRAFF
CDR3nt: TGTGCCAGCAGTCAGATACAGGGATTAAGAGCTTTCTTT

abundance: -
j_gene: TRBJ1-1
v_gene: TRBV2
d_gene: -
CDR3aa: CASSNEIGQSEAFF
CDR3nt: TGTGCCAGCAGTAACGAAATCGGACAGAGTGAAGCTTTCTTT

abundance: -
j_gene: TRBJ2-5
v_gene: TRBV7-9
d_gene: TRBD2
CDR3aa: CASSLGGSRETQYF
CDR3nt: TGTGCCAGCAGCTTAGGCGGGAGTAGAGAGACCCAGTACTTC

abundance: -
j_gene: TRBJ2-1
v_gene: TRBV7-2
d_gene: -
CDR3aa: CASSSSSYNEQFF
CDR3nt: TGTGCCAGCAGCTCTTCTTCGTACAATGAGCAGTTCTTC

abundance: -
j_gene: TRBJ1-2
v_gene: TRBV6-5
d_gene: TRBD1
CDR3aa: CASRRDSIYGYTF
CDR3nt: TGTGCCAGCAGGCGGGACAGCATCTATGGCTACACCTTC

abundance: -
j_gene: TRBJ2-1
v_gene: TRBV28
d_gene: TRBD2
CDR3aa: CASLGLAGERDYNEQFF
CDR3nt: TGTGCCAGCCTGGGACTAGCGGGAGAGAGGGACTACAATGAGCAGTTCTTC

abundance: -
j_gene: TRBJ1-6
v_gene: TRBV14
d_gene: -
CDR3aa: CASSLGYNSPLHF
CDR3nt: TGTGCCAGCAGCCTCGGCTATAATTCACCCCTCCACTTT

abundance: -
j_gene: TRBJ2-3
v_gene: TRBV6-4
d_gene: -
CDR3aa: CASSTGESTDTQYF
CDR3nt: TGTGCCAGCAGTACAGGAGAGAGCACAGATACGCAGTATTTT

abundance: -
j_gene: TRBJ2-7
v_gene: TRBV3-1/TRBV3-2
d_gene: TRBD2
CDR3aa: CASSHSGRSYEQYF
CDR3nt: TGTGCCAGCAGCCATAGCGGGAGATCCTACGAGCAGTACTTC

abundance: -
j_gene: TRBJ2-7
v_gene: TRBV4-2
d_gene: -
CDR3aa: CASTPGGGIYEQYF
CDR3nt: TGTGCCAGCACCCCCGGTGGGGGGATATACGAGCAGTACTTC

abundance: -
j_gene: TRBJ2-1
v_gene: TRBV5-4
d_gene: TRBD2
CDR3aa: CASRLAGGNEQFF
CDR3nt: TGTGCCAGCAGACTAGCGGGAGGTAATGAGCAGTTCTTC

abundance: -
j_gene: TRBJ2-1
v_gene: TRBV6-2/TRBV6-3
d_gene: -
CDR3aa: CASSWVGVGDEQFF
CDR3nt: TGTGCCAGCAGTTGGGTAGGGGTGGGCGATGAGCAGTTCTTC

abundance: -
j_gene: TRBJ1-1
v_gene: TRBV6-6
d_gene: -
CDR3aa: CASSPTPYPTGLNTEAFF
CDR3nt: TGTGCCAGCAGTCCCACCCCATATCCAACAGGGCTAAACACTGAAGCTTTCTTT

abundance: -
j_gene: TRBJ1-6
v_gene: TRBV5-1
d_gene: -
CDR3aa: CASSSGLDNSPLHF
CDR3nt: TGCGCCAGCAGCTCCGGCCTAGATAATTCACCCCTCCACTTT

abundance: -
j_gene: TRBJ2-3
v_gene: TRBV3-1/TRBV3-2
d_gene: TRBD2
CDR3aa: CASSQVLAGAYTDTQYF
CDR3nt: TGTGCCAGCAGCCAAGTACTAGCGGGGGCCTACACAGATACGCAGTATTTT

abundance: -
j_gene: TRBJ1-2
v_gene: TRBV5-4
d_gene: TRBD1
CDR3aa: CASSPPGQAFGYTF
CDR3nt: TGTGCCAGCAGCCCGCCGGGACAGGCTTTTGGCTACACCTTC

abundance: -
j_gene: TRBJ2-3
v_gene: TRBV3-1/TRBV3-2
d_gene: TRBD2
CDR3aa: CASIATEAGAPTDTQYF
CDR3nt: TGTGCCAGCATCGCTACAGAGGCGGGAGCCCCCACAGATACGCAGTATTTT

abundance: -
j_gene: TRBJ1-2
v_gene: TRBV6-5
d_gene: -
CDR3aa: CASSYSISDGYTF
CDR3nt: TGTGCCAGCAGTTACTCGATATCGGATGGCTACACCTTC

abundance: -
j_gene: TRBJ2-2
v_gene: TRBV9
d_gene: TRBD2
CDR3aa: CASSPQGLAGSGELFF
CDR3nt: TGTGCCAGCAGCCCCCAGGGACTAGCGGGTTCCGGGGAGCTGTTTTTT

abundance: -
j_gene: TRBJ2-7
v_gene: TRBV10-3
d_gene: -
CDR3aa: CAISSPAGAMDYEQYF
CDR3nt: TGTGCCATCAGCTCCCCGGCGGGGGCTATGGACTACGAGCAGTACTTC

abundance: -
j_gene: TRBJ2-3
v_gene: TRBV11-1
d_gene: -
CDR3aa: CASSLGGGPTDTQYF
CDR3nt: TGTGCCAGCAGCTTAGGGGGGGGGCCGACAGATACGCAGTATTTT

abundance: -
j_gene: TRBJ2-5
v_gene: TRBV11-2
d_gene: -
CDR3aa: CASSLTGLQETQYF
CDR3nt: TGTGCCAGCAGCCTCACAGGGCTCCAAGAGACCCAGTACTTC

abundance: -
j_gene: TRBJ1-2
v_gene: TRBV12-3/TRBV12-4
d_gene: -
CDR3aa: CASRAGDGYTF
CDR3nt: TGTGCCAGCAGGGCAGGGGATGGCTACACCTTC

abundance: -
j_gene: TRBJ1-1
v_gene: TRBV29-1
d_gene: -
CDR3aa: CSVLGPGKTEAFF
CDR3nt: TGCAGCGTCCTCGGCCCCGGGAAAACTGAAGCTTTCTTT

abundance: -
j_gene: TRBJ2-1
v_gene: TRBV5-3
d_gene: TRBD1
CDR3aa: CARSKGQTASQRGPEQFF
CDR3nt: TGTGCCAGAAGCAAGGGACAGACAGCTAGCCAGAGGGGGCCTGAGCAGTTCTTC

abundance: -
j_gene: TRBJ2-5
v_gene: TRBV7-2
d_gene: TRBD2
CDR3aa: CASSPGTSTETQYF
CDR3nt: TGTGCCAGCAGCCCCGGGACTAGCACGGAGACCCAGTACTTC

abundance: few
j_gene: TRBJ2-2
v_gene: TRBV5-5
d_gene: TRBD2
CDR3aa: CASSLRSGGRELFF
CDR3nt: TGTGCCAGCAGCTTGCGTAGCGGGGGGCGGGAGCTGTTTTTT

abundance: -
j_gene: TRBJ1-1
v_gene: TRBV12-3/TRBV12-4
d_gene: -
CDR3aa: CASSFGQGEAFF
CDR3nt: TGTGCCAGCAGTTTTGGGCAGGGGGAAGCTTTCTTT

abundance: -
j_gene: TRBJ2-3
v_gene: TRBV24-1
d_gene: TRBD2
CDR3aa: CATSAEAGGTDTQYF
CDR3nt: TGTGCCACCAGTGCCGAAGCGGGAGGGACAGATACGCAGTATTTT

abundance: many
j_gene: TRBJ1-1
v_gene: TRBV6-6
d_gene: -
CDR3aa: CASSGGGANTEAFF
CDR3nt: TGTGCCAGCAGTGGGGGGGGCGCGAACACTGAAGCTTTCTTT

abundance: -
j_gene: TRBJ1-1
v_gene: TRBV5-1
d_gene: TRBD1
CDR3aa: CASSLTGVRTEAFF
CDR3nt: TGCGCCAGCAGCTTAACAGGGGTTCGAACTGAAGCTTTCTTT

abundance: -
j_gene: TRBJ2-2
v_gene: TRBV6-6
d_gene: -
CDR3aa: CASSVTGTQKRGLFF
CDR3nt: TGTGCCAGCAGTGTGACCGGGACTCAAAAAAGGGGACTGTTTTTT

abundance: -
j_gene: TRBJ2-1
v_gene: TRBV5-6
d_gene: -
CDR3aa: CASRSGSYNEQFF
CDR3nt: TGTGCCAGCAGGTCGGGATCTTACAATGAGCAGTTCTTC

abundance: once
j_gene: TRBJ2-2
v_gene: TRBV11-3
d_gene: -
CDR3aa: CASSPRVSGDTGELFF
CDR3nt: TGTGCCAGCAGCCCCAGGGTTAGTGGGGACACCGGGGAGCTGTTTTTT

abundance: -
j_gene: TRBJ2-1
v_gene: TRBV25-1
d_gene: TRBD2
CDR3aa: CASSEWELAGAGNEQFF
CDR3nt: TGTGCCAGCAGTGAATGGGAACTAGCGGGAGCGGGGAATGAGCAGTTCTTC

abundance: -
j_gene: TRBJ2-1
v_gene: TRBV9
d_gene: TRBD1
CDR3aa: CASSISTGVNEQFF
CDR3nt: TGTGCCAGCAGCATATCGACAGGGGTAAATGAGCAGTTCTTC

abundance: -
j_gene: TRBJ2-7
v_gene: TRBV19
d_gene: TRBD2
CDR3aa: CASSGTSGRFDEQYF
CDR3nt: TGTGCCAGTAGTGGGACTAGCGGGAGGTTCGACGAGCAGTACTTC

abundance: -
j_gene: TRBJ1-2
v_gene: TRBV5-5
d_gene: TRBD1
CDR3aa: CASSSDRNFNYGYTF
CDR3nt: TGTGCCAGCAGTTCGGACAGGAATTTTAACTATGGCTACACCTTC

abundance: many
j_gene: TRBJ2-2
v_gene: TRBV2
d_gene: TRBD1
CDR3aa: CASSEGTGITGELFF
CDR3nt: TGTGCCAGCAGTGAGGGGACAGGGATCACCGGGGAGCTGTTTTTT

abundance: -
j_gene: TRBJ1-1
v_gene: TRBV18
d_gene: TRBD1
CDR3aa: CASSLEGAENTEAFF
CDR3nt: TGTGCCAGCTCACTTGAGGGGGCGGAGAACACTGAAGCTTTCTTT

abundance: -
j_gene: TRBJ2-2
v_gene: TRBV5-1
d_gene: -
CDR3aa: CASSSYYITGELFF
CDR3nt: TGCGCCAGCAGCTCCTACTACATCACCGGGGAGCTGTTTTTT

abundance: -
j_gene: TRBJ1-6
v_gene: TRBV6-5
d_gene: -
CDR3aa: CASSPDRINSPLHF
CDR3nt: TGTGCCAGCAGCCCCGACAGGATTAATTCACCCCTCCACTTT

abundance: -
j_gene: TRBJ1-2
v_gene: TRBV30
d_gene: -
CDR3aa: CAWSVPGLYGYTF
CDR3nt: TGTGCCTGGAGTGTACCAGGGTTATATGGCTACACCTTC

abundance: -
j_gene: TRBJ1-2
v_gene: TRBV4-1
d_gene: -
CDR3aa: CASSQVASEINYGYTF
CDR3nt: TGCGCCAGCAGCCAAGTAGCTTCGGAGATTAACTATGGCTACACCTTC

abundance: -
j_gene: TRBJ2-7
v_gene: TRBV6-5
d_gene: TRBD2
CDR3aa: CASSPSGRAYEQYF
CDR3nt: TGTGCCAGCAGTCCTAGCGGGAGGGCCTACGAGCAGTACTTC

abundance: -
j_gene: TRBJ1-2
v_gene: TRBV3-1/TRBV3-2
d_gene: -
CDR3aa: CASSGQAGSVRGYTF
CDR3nt: TGTGCCAGCAGCGGCCAAGCAGGGTCGGTACGTGGCTACACCTTC

abundance: -
j_gene: TRBJ2-5
v_gene: TRBV7-9
d_gene: TRBD2
CDR3aa: CASSQTLAEETQYF
CDR3nt: TGTGCCAGCAGCCAAACGCTAGCGGAAGAGACCCAGTACTTC

abundance: few
j_gene: TRBJ2-3
v_gene: TRBV30
d_gene: TRBD2
CDR3aa: CAWQTSGIGDTQYF
CDR3nt: TGTGCCTGGCAGACTAGCGGGATTGGGGATACGCAGTATTTT

abundance: -
j_gene: TRBJ1-1
v_gene: TRBV13
d_gene: -
CDR3aa: CASSSGEGTEAFF
CDR3nt: TGTGCCAGCAGCTCCGGGGAGGGCACTGAAGCTTTCTTT